What follows are 14 T cell receptor beta chains derived from one specimen sequenced in a study of identical twins. A single record per CDR3 protein comes from TCRdb applying MiXCR to the 5' RACE reads. The table lists about 700,000 distinct CDR3 sequences, roughly 6% of them singletons, with under 2% in the top ten. The source material was naive T cells sorted from blood. These receptors were collected from a man aged 18 to 30 in good health.

This clonotype came up many times. The gene calls are TRBV7-9 and TRBJ2-7, with unresolved D. The CDR3 covers 12 residues. Trimming cost V 1 base and J 7 bases, with 8 bases left between them. The germline V gene has CDR1 SEHNR and CDR2 FQNEAQ (reference sequence). The CDR3 here is CASSLEGSEQYF. Written as DNA, the CDR3 is TGTGCCAGCAGCTTAGAAGGGTCAGAGCAGTACTTC.

The table lists this clonotype with many counts. This chain links TRBV15 with TRBJ2-1; TRBD2 aligns across 10 bases. V gave up 0 bases and J gave up 5 bases; unmatched junction bases: 4. This CDR3 is 16 amino acids long. Germline lookup yields CDR1 LNHNV and CDR2 YYDKDF (reference sequence). CDR3 sequence: CATSRDASGGNNEQFF. CDR3 nucleotide sequence: TGTGCCACCAGCAGAGATGCTAGCGGGGGAAACAATGAGCAGTTCTTC.

There are a few counts of this clonotype. The chain has TRBV2 and TRBJ2-4; D possibly corresponds to TRBD1 (5 bases). The CDR3 consists of 15 residues. Germline V lookup: CDR1 SNHLY, CDR2 FYNNEI. Between the trimmed V and J ends, which lost 5 bases and 6 bases, there was a span of 17 bases. The CDR3 sequence: CASSPDTGARNIQYF. The CDR3 region has the DNA TGTGCCAGCAGTCCGGATACAGGTGCTAGAAACATTCAGTACTTC.

The chain employs TRBV5-6 and TRBJ2-7; TRBD1 agrees at 8 bases. Germline CDR1 SGHDT, CDR2 YYEEEE. Trimming took 1 base from V and 2 from J; bases not matched to a gene: 5. This CDR3 is 15 amino acids long. The CDR3 spells CASSLYKTGAYEQYF. The CDR3 DNA sequence: TGTGCCAGCAGCTTGTATAAGACAGGGGCCTACGAGCAGTACTTC.

Written as DNA, the CDR3 is TGTGCCAGCAGCAAAGGGAGCCTAAACAATGAGCAGTTCTTC. This gives the protein CASSKGSLNNEQFF. The chain has TRBV14 and TRBJ2-1, with a weak D call TRBD2 (5 bases). Germline-derived CDR1 and CDR2 are SGHDN and FVKESK. V was trimmed by 5 bases and J by 5 bases, leaving 13 bases between them. This CDR3 contains 14 residues.

The V call is TRBV5-1, the J call TRBJ2-5; weak D call: TRBD1 (6 bases). CDR3 length equals 17 residues. Trimming took off 0 bases at V and 1 base at J, with 16 bases between the two ends. Germline CDR1 SGHRS, CDR2 YFSETQ. The CDR3 here is CASSLATTDSPQETQYF. Here the CDR3 DNA reads TGCGCCAGCAGCTTGGCCACCACGGACAGCCCCCAAGAGACCCAGTACTTC. The full variable domain, in which reference TRBV5-1 and TRBJ2-5 provide the parts outside the CDR3, is KAGVTQTPRYLIKTRGQQVTLSCSPISGHRSVSWYQQTPGQGLQFLFEYFSETQRNKGNFPGRFSGRQFSNSRSEMNVSTLELGDSALYLCASSLATTDSPQETQYFGPGTRLLVL.

This clonotype appeared many times. The genes are TRBV6-5 and TRBJ2-3; tentatively, D is TRBD1 or TRBD2 (5 bases each). The CDR3 runs 16 residues. From germline, CDR1 is MNHEY and CDR2 SVGAGI. V was cut by 4 bases and J by 3 bases, with 17 bases left in between. CDR3 in DNA: TGTGCCAGCAGTTCCGAAACCGGGACGCGAACAGATACGCAGTATTTT. Protein product: CASSSETGTRTDTQYF.

This chain connects TRBV27 to TRBJ2-7; 10 positions match TRBD1. Germline CDR1 MNHEY, CDR2 SMNVEV (reference sequence). The J segment lost 5 bases and the V segment lost 5 bases, leaving 9 bases of the junction unmatched. There are 15 residues in the CDR3. Here the CDR3 DNA reads TGTGCCAGCAGTGGCATGGGGACAGGGGCCCACGAGCAGTACGTC. Translation: CASSGMGTGAHEQYV.

J is TRBJ2-2 and V is TRBV3-1; the match to TRBD2 covers 8 bases. There are 15 residues in the CDR3. Germline CDR1 reads LGHDT; CDR2 reads YNNKEL (reference sequence). V dropped 4 bases and J dropped 9; count of bases not matched to a gene: 10. The CDR3 DNA sequence: TGTGCCAGCAGCCTAGACCTAGCGGGCGGCCGGGAGCTGTTTTTT. Translating gives CASSLDLAGGRELFF. Looking up the rest from reference TRBV3-1 and TRBJ2-2 gives the full variable domain: DTAVSQTPKYLVTQMGNDKSIKCEQNLGHDTMYWYKQDSKKFLKIMFSYNNKELIINETVPNRFSPKSPDKAHLNLHINSLELGDSAVYFCASSLDLAGGRELFFGEGSRLTVL.

CDR3: CAILGTTPSDGYTF. CDR3 nucleotides: TGTGCCATCCTCGGGACGACCCCCTCTGATGGCTACACCTTC. The chain couples TRBV7-9 to TRBJ1-2, with D maybe TRBD1 (5 bases). This CDR3 region has 14 residues. Trimming stripped 10 bases from V and 6 bases from J, with 21 bases between. The germline V gene encodes CDR1 SEHNR and CDR2 FQNEAQ (reference sequence).

This clonotype was found many times. CDR3 DNA: TGTGCCAGCAGCTTAATCCACAATGAGCAGTTCTTC. Protein: CASSLIHNEQFF. This sequence joins TRBV5-8 and TRBJ2-1, with unresolved D. This CDR3 comprises 12 residues. Germline V gene data show CDR1 as SGHTS and CDR2 as YDEGEE. V dropped 2 bases and J dropped 5 bases, with 5 bases sitting between them.

At least ten counts were recorded for this clonotype. The chain carries TRBV20-1 and TRBJ2-5; D not certain. CDR1 and CDR2 (germline): DFQATT, SNEGSKA (reference sequence). The germline V and J ends were trimmed by 3 bases and 2 bases, with 13 bases remaining between them. This CDR3 contains 14 residues. The chain's CDR3 is CSASFLPQQETQYF. CDR3 DNA: TGCAGTGCTAGCTTCCTCCCCCAACAAGAGACCCAGTACTTC.

This clonotype was recorded a few times. This chain links TRBV12-5 with TRBJ2-2; D is possibly TRBD1 (5 bases). Between the trimmed V and J ends, which lost 1 base and 13 bases, there was a span of 16 bases. The CDR3 contains 14 residues. Germline V gene lookup returns CDR1 LGHNT and CDR2 FRNRAP. The DNA of the CDR3 is TGTGCTAGTGGTTTGGGTGTAGGGGCCGGAATGCTGTTTTTT. Its translation: CASGLGVGAGMLFF.

There are a few counts of this clonotype. The V and J genes are TRBV15 and TRBJ1-5; the D gene is possibly TRBD1 (5 bases). Per the germline V gene, CDR1 is LNHNV and CDR2 is YYDKDF (reference sequence). This CDR3 comprises 15 residues. Between the trimmed V and J ends, which lost 3 bases and 1 base, there was a span of 10 bases. In DNA, the CDR3 is TGTGCCACCAGCAGGGCGACAGTCAGCAATCAGCCCCAGCATTTT. Protein product: CATSRATVSNQPQHF.